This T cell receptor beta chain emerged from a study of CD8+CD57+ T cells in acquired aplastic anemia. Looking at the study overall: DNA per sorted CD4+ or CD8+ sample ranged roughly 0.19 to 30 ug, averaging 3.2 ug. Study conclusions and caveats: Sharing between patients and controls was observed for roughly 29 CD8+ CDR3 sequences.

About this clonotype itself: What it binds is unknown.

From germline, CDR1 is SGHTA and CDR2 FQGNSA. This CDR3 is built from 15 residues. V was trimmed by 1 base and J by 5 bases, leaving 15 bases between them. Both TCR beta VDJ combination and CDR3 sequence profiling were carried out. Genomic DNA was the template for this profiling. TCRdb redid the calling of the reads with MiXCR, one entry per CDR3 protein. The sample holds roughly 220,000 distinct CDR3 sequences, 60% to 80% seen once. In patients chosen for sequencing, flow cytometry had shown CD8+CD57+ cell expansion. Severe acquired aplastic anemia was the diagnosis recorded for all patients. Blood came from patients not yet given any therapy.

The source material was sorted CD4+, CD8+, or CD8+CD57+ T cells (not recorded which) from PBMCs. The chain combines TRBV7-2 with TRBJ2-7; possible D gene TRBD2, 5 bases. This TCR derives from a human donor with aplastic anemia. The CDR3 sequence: CASSLEEVTPHEQYF. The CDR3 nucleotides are TGTGCCAGCAGCTTAGAGGAGGTCACACCTCACGAGCAGTACTTC.